This note documents a single T cell receptor (beta chain) sequence. The sample comes from a study of blood T cell repertoires in COVID-19. V lost 5 bases and J 4 bases, leaving 21 bases between the germline ends. Germline V lookup: CDR1 MDHEN, CDR2 SYDVKM. There are 16 residues in the CDR3. Sequencing used immunoSEQ multiplex PCR; TCRdb keeps in-frame clones, though not all of them. The sample carries about half a million clones, 70% to 90% recorded once. Sequencing was performed on peripheral blood. The chain employs TRBV28 and TRBJ2-7; a possible D gene is TRBD2 (5 bases). The TCR originated in a human donor in a cohort sampled during active COVID-19. CDR3 in DNA: TGTGCCAGCAGTGGATGGGAGACGATGGTGATATACGAGCAGTACTTC. This encodes CASSGWETMVIYEQYF. The variable domain in full, with the rest retrieved from reference TRBV28 and TRBJ2-7, is DVKVTQSSRYLVKRTGEKVFLECVQDMDHENMFWYRQDPGLGLRLIYFSYDVKMKEKGDIPEGYSVSREKKERFSLILESASTNQTSMYLCASSGWETMVIYEQYFGPGTRLTVT.